This TCR beta chain was identified in a study of post-analysis software for immune sequencing data. Study-wide context: The patients showed relapsing-remitting, secondary progressive and progressive-relapsing multiple sclerosis courses.

In this sample, this clonotype turned up a few times. Its antigen is undetermined. Study-level findings and limits: Relative to controls, patients had about five TRBV segments at higher frequency, with TRBV5-6, TRBV5-1 and TRBV20-1 among these. Samples from a shared batch, those prepared together, strongly co-clustered by F measure.

The germline gives CDR1 SGHRS, CDR2 YFSETQ. The CDR3 totals 13 residues. Deletions cut 6 bases from V and 3 bases from J, with 12 bases between. Presence of unique molecular identifiers characterized the TCR beta cDNA libraries. TCRdb analysed the PCR reads with MiXCR anew, one entry per CDR3 protein. The sample has about 430,000 distinct CDR3 sequences; 30% to 45% are singletons. Sequenced input: blood. The chain uses TRBV5-1 and TRBJ1-1; D is uncertain. The source of this sequence is a girl aged 2-15 years with multiple sclerosis. This CDR3 reads CASTFARDTEAFF. CDR3 in DNA: TGCGCCAGCACCTTCGCCCGGGACACTGAAGCTTTCTTT.